The source of this T cell receptor beta chain is a study of blood T cell repertoires in COVID-19. Study-wide context: Some COVID-19 samples were acute and others convalescent; all came from the United States, Italy and Spain.

Individuals aged roughly 18 to 95 years were recruited from roughly 23 US areas. Cohorts were assigned according to the clinical history that participants reported. In the original workflow: Cell counts per sample came from amplifying reference gene primers. TCRdb's copy holds only in-frame clones and misses some; the assay was immunoSEQ multiplex PCR. For V, J and clone size, that table is used; D and trimming come from the DNA. The repertoire holds 90,000 to 120,000 clones, with approximately 86% as singletons. The CDR3 runs to 16 residues. Trimming removed 0 bases from V and 1 base from J, with 10 bases in between. CDR1 and CDR2 (germline): SGHNT, YYREEE (reference sequence).

This receptor was obtained from a woman aged 45-60 years who had recovered from COVID-19. Specimen: PBMCs or T cells enriched from blood (not recorded which). The V and J genes are TRBV5-4 and TRBJ2-2; the D gene is possibly TRBD1 (6 bases). In nucleotides, the CDR3 is TGTGCCAGCAGCTTGGCCGGACAGCGGAACACCGGGGAGCTGTTTTTT. This translates into CASSLAGQRNTGELFF.